Listed here are 11 T cell receptor delta chains from one sample, sequenced in a study of gamma delta lymphoproliferative disorders and STAT genes. Genomic DNA from isolated PBMCs served as the sequencing template. TCRdb repeated clone calling on the multiplex PCR reads with CATT. The repertoire includes approximately 1,200 delta-chain clones, 1.9% of them detected once, and 58% sits in the top ten. Input material: blood. These receptors originate from a human donor in good health.

This clone was seen only a few times. The chain employs TRDV1 and TRDJ1; 9 bases map to TRDD3. The V gene's germline CDR1 is TSWWSYY and CDR2 QGS. CDR3 length: 18 residues. Trimming cost V 2 bases and J 6 bases; bases outside gene matches: 16. The CDR3 sequence is CALGETPLLGIRSYKLIF. CDR3 nucleotide sequence: TGTGCTCTTGGGGAAACTCCGCTACTGGGGATACGCTCTTATAAACTCATCTTT.

This clone was seen more than once but under ten times. The protein TCRdb lists belongs to a much larger clone and differs from this DNA's translation at residue 4, which points to a read error; the protein shown is made from the DNA. Here the CDR3 DNA reads TGTGCCTACGCCTTCCCCAAATATACTGGGGGATTGATGTACACCGATAAACTCATCTTT. The encoded protein is CAYAFPKYTGGLMYTDKLIF. The rearrangement links TRDV3 to TRDJ1; the match to TRDD3 covers 10 bases. The CDR3 has 20 amino acids. The trim removed 4 bases at V and 0 bases at J, leaving 23 bases unmatched. From germline, CDR1 is TVYSNPD and CDR2 GDNSRS (reference sequence).

About this clone: The protein given by TCRdb reflects a much larger clone and differs at residue 13 from this DNA's translation, likely from a read error; the protein shown is the DNA's translation. The chain employs TRDV2 and TRDJ1; tentatively, D is TRDD3 (6 bases). The CDR3 is 17 residues long. Germline V gene data show CDR1 as GEAIGNYY and CDR2 as EKD. This chain's CDR3 is CACDTVGGPGGTNKLIF. As DNA, the CDR3 is TGTGCCTGTGACACCGTCGGGGGACCCGGGGGCACCAATAAACTCATCTTT.

About this clone: For this DNA, TCRdb reports the protein of a much larger clone, which diverges at residue 14, most likely from a read error; the protein presented here is translated directly from the DNA. The chain carries TRDV2 and TRDJ1; the D gene is possibly TRDD3 (9 bases). Per the germline V gene, CDR1 is GEAIGNYY and CDR2 is EKD. CDR3 size: 20 residues. V was trimmed by 3 bases and J by 3 bases, leaving 31 bases between them. CDR3 region: CACDPLNLPTGDTLADKLIF. The CDR3 DNA reads as TGTGCCTGTGACCCTTTAAATCTTCCTACGGGGGATACTCTTGCCGATAAACTCATCTTT.

This clone has at least ten counts. The translation of this DNA and the TCRdb protein of a much larger clone differ at residue 6, probably owing to a read error; the protein shown here is translated from the DNA. V is TRDV1 and J is TRDJ2; D may correspond to TRDD2 or TRDD3 (7 bases each). V was shortened by 2 bases and J by 8 bases, with 27 bases between the two germline ends. Germline values: CDR1 TSWWSYY, CDR2 QGS. The CDR3 has 19 residues. CDR3 in DNA: TGTGCTCTTGGGGAAGTAGCCTTCCTTCATGTACTGGGGAGGGCACAACTCTTCTTT. It yields the protein CALGEVAFLHVLGRAQLFF.

Worth noting for this clone: The protein TCRdb gives is from a much larger clone and does not agree with this DNA's translation at residue 4, likely a read error; the protein shown here comes from the DNA. The chain combines TRDV2 with TRDJ2; D unresolved. Per the germline V gene, CDR1 is GEAIGNYY and CDR2 is EKD. This CDR3 spans 15 amino acids. Trimming took off 4 bases at V and 3 bases at J, with 14 bases between the two ends. DNA of the CDR3: TGTGCCTGTGAAACCGTCGGGTCCCTGACAGCACAACTCTTCTTT. Its protein is CACETVGSLTAQLFF.

Regarding this clone: The protein recorded in TCRdb matches a much larger clone and deviates from this DNA's translation at residue 6, suggesting a read error; the protein here is obtained by translating the DNA. The chain uses TRDV1 and TRDJ1, with TRDD3 matching 12 bases. This CDR3 comprises 17 residues. The V gene end was trimmed by 3 bases and the J gene end by 11 bases; junction bases not matched to a gene: 16. CDR1 and CDR2 (germline): TSWWSYY, QGS. The CDR3 DNA sequence: TGTGCTCTTGGGGATTACCTTCCCCTACTGGGGGATACTGGGCTCATCTTT. Translated: CALGDYLPLLGDTGLIF.

Remarks on this clone: TCRdb's listed protein matches a much larger clone and diverges from this DNA's translation at residue 10, likely through a read error; the protein shown comes from the DNA. V usage is TRDV2 and J usage is TRDJ1; possibly TRDD3 for D (6 bases). Germline CDR1 is GEAIGNYY and CDR2 is EKD. Trimming stripped 3 bases from V and 0 bases from J, with 19 bases between. There are 17 residues in the CDR3. The CDR3 bases are TGTGCCTGTGACCCCGTTTCGGGGGGACCTTACACCGATAAACTCATCTTT. This codes for CACDPVSGGPYTDKLIF.

This clone has just a few counts. TCRdb records a much larger clone's protein for this DNA, with a difference at residue 9 that likely arises from a read error; the protein given is the translation of the DNA. In the same sample, other DNA sequences code for this CDR3. The rearrangement uses TRDV1 and TRDJ1, with unresolved D. The V end lost 1 base, the J end lost 0 bases, and 18 bases lay between the germline ends. The CDR3 has 18 amino acids. Per germline, CDR1 TSWWSYY and CDR2 QGS. The CDR3 DNA is TGTGCTCTTGGGGAACCTTTGTATCGGGAGCCCTACACCGATAAACTCATCTTT. This gives the protein CALGEPLYREPYTDKLIF.

This clone was detected only a few times. Only one base separates this from a far larger clonotype, so it likely reflects a read error. This CDR3 is also generated by other DNA sequences in the sample. V and J are TRDV2 and TRDJ1; TRDD3 might be the D (6 bases). CDR3 length: 17 amino acids. With 3 bases removed from V and 0 bases from J, the gap between germline ends came to 19 bases. CDR1 is GEAIGNYY, CDR2 EKD, per germline. CDR3 sequence (DNA): TGTGCCTGTGACGATATGGGTGGGGGTCCCCACACCGATAAACTCATCTTT. It codes for CACDDMGGGPHTDKLIF.

Concerning this clone: Since a far larger clone is one base different, this is likely a read error. The V gene went uncalled, while the J gene is TRDJ1; no DNA check was done on the table's D call, TRDD3. The CDR3 extends over 18 amino acids. CDR3 region: CACDKLTGGSQLADKLIF. The CDR3 nucleotides are TGTGCCTGTGACAAACTTACTGGGGGATCTCAACTCGCCGATAAACTCATCTTT.